Each of the 10 T cell receptor beta chains below was sequenced from the same sample in a study of cytomegalovirus exposure and HLA in healthy donors. Data came from immunoSEQ multiplex PCR; TCRdb stores just in-frame clones and leaves some out. The sample shows 220,000 or so clones, over 80% of them seen only once. Sample: PBMCs. These TCRs come from a woman in her twenties or thirties in good health and CMV-seropositive.

The chain recombines TRBV5-1 with TRBJ1-1; perhaps TRBD1 as D (5 bases). V lost 0 bases and J lost 1, with 10 bases in between. The germline V gene has CDR1 SGHRS and CDR2 YFSETQ. This CDR3 has 15 residues. DNA of the CDR3: TGCGCCAGCAGCTTGGCTCTTGGGGGGAACACTGAAGCTTTCTTT. Protein sequence: CASSLALGGNTEAFF. The variable domain in full, with the rest retrieved from reference TRBV5-1 and TRBJ1-1, is KAGVTQTPRYLIKTRGQQVTLSCSPISGHRSVSWYQQTPGQGLQFLFEYFSETQRNKGNFPGRFSGRQFSNSRSEMNVSTLELGDSALYLCASSLALGGNTEAFFGQGTRLTVV.

This chain links TRBV30 with TRBJ2-6; D not resolved. The CDR3 is 16 residues long. Germline assignment: CDR1 GTSNPN and CDR2 SVGIG (reference sequence). Trimming shortened V by 4 bases and J by 0 bases, and 13 bases separated the two germline ends. The chain's CDR3 is CAWTATKNSGANVLTF. In DNA, the CDR3 is TGTGCCTGGACAGCCACAAAAAACTCTGGGGCCAACGTCCTGACTTTC.

This clone was recorded a few times. The V and J genes are TRBV15 and TRBJ1-2; D unclear. The germline V gene encodes CDR1 LNHNV and CDR2 YYDKDF (reference sequence). The CDR3 extends over 12 amino acids. Trimming stripped 4 bases from V and 2 bases from J, with 5 bases between. The CDR3 nucleotides read TGTGCCACCAGCACGGACAACTATGGCTACACCTTC. Its protein product is CATSTDNYGYTF. The variable domain in full, completed from reference TRBV15 and TRBJ1-2, reads DAMVIQNPRYQVTQFGKPVTLSCSQTLNHNVMYWYQQKSSQAPKLLFHYYDKDFNNEADTPDNFQSRRPNTSFCFLDIRSPGLGDTAMYLCATSTDNYGYTFGSGTRLTVV.

This chain uses TRBV5-1 with TRBJ2-1; unclear D gene. Trimming pared 0 bases from V and 9 bases from J, leaving 7 bases between. This CDR3 comprises 12 residues. Looked up from germline, CDR1 is SGHRS and CDR2 is YFSETQ. The CDR3 sequence: CASSLGVREQFF. In nucleotides, the CDR3 is TGCGCCAGCAGCTTGGGGGTACGTGAGCAGTTCTTC.

The V call is TRBV4-1, the J call TRBJ2-2; 11 nucleotides align to TRBD2. This CDR3 is built from 20 residues. Looked up from germline, CDR1 is MGHRA and CDR2 is YSYEKL. V dropped 3 bases and J dropped 1; count of bases not matched to a gene: 13. Here the CDR3 DNA reads TGCGCCAGCAGCCACCCCCCAGCTAGCGGGAGGACGCAGAACACCGGGGAGCTGTTTTTT. Translation: CASSHPPASGRTQNTGELFF.

The chain links TRBV11-3 to TRBJ2-3; maybe TRBD1 (5 bases). The germline V and J ends were trimmed by 5 bases and 1 base, with 7 bases remaining between them. The germline V gene has CDR1 SGHNT and CDR2 YENEEA. The CDR3 loop spans 13 amino acids. The CDR3 reads CASSKQGTDTQYF. In DNA, the CDR3 is TGTGCCAGCAGCAAACAGGGCACAGATACGCAGTATTTT.

The chain joins TRBV11-2 to TRBJ1-3; D not certain. Deletions cut 3 bases from V and 6 bases from J, with 6 bases between. Germline CDR1 is SGHAT and CDR2 is FQNNGV. This CDR3 comprises 12 residues. The CDR3: CASSFGPNTIYF. In DNA, the CDR3 is TGTGCCAGCAGCTTCGGTCCAAACACCATATATTTT.

This clone was recorded only once. The V and J genes are TRBV7-9 and TRBJ2-7; the match to TRBD2 covers 10 bases. Germline CDR1 and CDR2: SEHNR and FQNEAQ (reference sequence). This CDR3 contains 19 residues. Trimming took 1 base from V and 3 from J; bases not matched to a gene: 15. The DNA of the CDR3 is TGTGCCAGCAGCTTAGGGGCTAGCGGGAGCGGGTCCCCAAACTACGAGCAGTACTTC. Translating it yields CASSLGASGSGSPNYEQYF.

In its sample, this clone was seen a few times. The genes are TRBV30 and TRBJ1-2; no firm D call. Germline V gives CDR1 GTSNPN, CDR2 SVGIG (reference sequence). V lost 3 bases and J 8 bases, leaving 7 bases between the germline ends. CDR3 length equals 10 residues. This CDR3 reads CAWRRRGYTF. The CDR3 nucleotides read TGTGCCTGGAGGCGGAGGGGCTACACCTTC.

This rearrangement joins TRBV30 to TRBJ1-2; 7 bases line up with TRBD1. The CDR3 is 16 amino acids. CDR1 and CDR2 (germline): GTSNPN, SVGIG (reference sequence). With 2 bases clipped from V and 5 bases from J, the junction kept 14 bases outside the gene matches. The CDR3 nucleotides read TGTGCCTGGAGTATGGACACCCTCTTGACAGGGTATGGCTACACCTTC. It yields the protein CAWSMDTLLTGYGYTF.